Listed here are 18 T cell receptor beta chains from one sample, sequenced in a study of blood T cells in healthy people across ages. A second PCR of 7 to 11 cycles used a sample-barcoded 5' primer and a J-beta primer mix. Via MiXCR, TCRdb re-called the 5' RACE reads, giving one row per CDR3 protein. The sample yields some 880,000 distinct CDR3 sequences, under 40% seen once. Material: blood. The receptors were gathered from a man younger than 35 in good health.

Details on this clonotype: Germline and junction disagree at one end, which may indicate a read error. The chain uses TRBV7-2 and TRBJ2-4, with D perhaps matching TRBD2 (5 bases). CDR3 length: 12 residues. CDR1 and CDR2 from the germline V gene are SGHTA and FQGNSA. The CDR3 region has the DNA TGTGCCAGCAGCCCCGGTAAAGAGGACTTAATGTTC. The encoded protein is CASSPGKEDLMF.

The rearrangement links TRBV3-1 to TRBJ1-2; D not certain. Between the trimmed V and J ends, which lost 5 bases and 1 base, there was a span of 8 bases. Germline V CDR1 and CDR2: LGHDT, YNNKEL (reference sequence). The CDR3 consists of 13 residues. The CDR3 sequence: CASSTEYNYGYTF. The CDR3 DNA reads TGTGCCAGCAGCACGGAATATAACTATGGCTACACCTTC.

In regard to this clonotype: One junction end does not reproduce the germline sequence, and a read error may be involved. The chain carries TRBV7-2 and TRBJ1-2; D perhaps matches TRBD1 (6 bases). The CDR3 runs to 16 residues. Germline CDR1 is SGHTA and CDR2 is FQGNSA. The CDR3 DNA is TGTGTCAGCAGCTTAGCGCAGGCAGGGAGGGGGAGTGGCTACACCTTC. Its protein is CVSSLAQAGRGSGYTF.

This clonotype has a count of ten or more. This chain links TRBV7-9 with TRBJ2-5; D remains ambiguous. The J call may be mistaken, given a closer DNA end match to TRBJ2-7. The CDR3 has 14 residues. Per the germline V gene, CDR1 is SEHNR and CDR2 is FQNEAQ (reference sequence). In DNA, the CDR3 is TGTGCCAGCAGCTTAGAGGACCCTGCGTCCGAGCAGTACTTC. This gives the protein CASSLEDPASEQYF.

This clonotype was detected only once. The chain employs TRBV5-1 and TRBJ1-1; tentatively, D is TRBD1 (5 bases). The CDR3 has 14 amino acids. Between the trimmed V and J ends, which lost 4 bases and 1 base, there was a span of 11 bases. Germline assignment: CDR1 SGHRS and CDR2 YFSETQ. DNA for the CDR3: TGCGCCAGCAGCCCGTGGGGACCGAACACTGAAGCTTTCTTT. Protein sequence: CASSPWGPNTEAFF.

The chain links TRBV7-9 to TRBJ1-2; D gene unclear. The CDR3 consists of 13 residues. CDR1 SEHNR and CDR2 FQNEAQ come from the germline V gene (reference sequence). Trimming left V 6 bases short and J 10 bases short, with 18 bases between. Here the CDR3 reads CASSPGSAVDYTF. Written as DNA, the CDR3 is TGTGCCAGCAGTCCCGGGTCCGCCGTCGACTACACCTTC.

A note on this clonotype: A read error is possible here, since a much larger clone lies one base away. The chain employs TRBV12-3 or TRBV12-4 and TRBJ2-3, with unresolved D. The CDR3 has 14 amino acids. V was pared by 5 bases and J by 2 bases, with 11 bases between. The CDR3 DNA reads as TGTGCCAGCAGTGTGGAGATTACCACAGATACGCAGTATTTT. The encoded protein is CASSVEITTDTQYF.

This clonotype was seen many times. V is TRBV6-2 or TRBV6-3 and J is TRBJ2-7; weak D call: TRBD2 (6 bases). The CDR3 is 14 residues long. The germline V and J ends were trimmed by 9 bases and 3 bases, with 18 bases remaining between them. Germline loops: CDR1 MNHEY, CDR2 SVGEGT. CDR3: CARLAGTGLYEQYF. The CDR3 region has the DNA TGTGCCAGATTAGCCGGGACGGGACTCTACGAGCAGTACTTC.

On this clonotype itself: Relative to the germline gene, one junction end is altered; a read error may explain this. The chain recombines TRBV5-1 with TRBJ2-1; D call uncertain. From germline, CDR1 is SGHRS and CDR2 YFSETQ. The CDR3 totals 13 residues. The CDR3, as DNA: TGCGCCAGCAGCTTGGGTCTGAACAATGGGCAGTTCTTC. Protein: CASSLGLNNGQFF.

Worth noting for this clonotype: A much more abundant neighbour one base away suggests this may be a read error. The rearrangement joins TRBV20-1 to TRBJ2-1; D is possibly TRBD2 (5 bases). CDR1 is DFQATT and CDR2 is SNEGSKA in the germline V gene (reference sequence). Trimming cost V 3 bases and J 3 bases, with 9 bases left between them. The CDR3 loop spans 13 amino acids. This CDR3 reads CSASSGHYNEQFF. DNA for the CDR3: TGCAGTGCTAGCAGCGGCCACTACAATGAGCAGTTCTTC.

V usage is TRBV7-3 and J usage is TRBJ1-5, with D tentatively TRBD1 (5 bases). Trimming left V 5 bases short and J 7 bases short, with 12 bases between. This CDR3 is built from 13 residues. Germline lookup yields CDR1 SGHTA and CDR2 FQGTGA. As DNA, the CDR3 is TGTGCCAGCAGCCTAGGGGTTCACCAGCCCCAGCATTTT. It translates to CASSLGVHQPQHF.

The chain employs TRBV6-6 and TRBJ2-7, with TRBD1 as a possible D gene (5 bases). Germline-derived CDR1 and CDR2 are MNHNY and SVGAGI (reference sequence). Between the trimmed V and J ends, which lost 5 bases and 5 bases, there was a span of 10 bases. The CDR3 runs to 12 residues. The CDR3 loop is CASSTGPNEQYF. The DNA of the CDR3 is TGTGCCAGCAGTACAGGACCCAACGAGCAGTACTTC.

The chain carries TRBV4-3 and TRBJ1-2; D remains ambiguous. The CDR3 has 15 amino acids. The ends were cut back, 0 bases at V and 2 bases at J, with 10 bases in the middle. The germline CDR1 and CDR2 sequences are LGHNA and YSLEER. The CDR3 nucleotides are TGCGCCAGCAGCCAAGATAGGGAAGGAAACTATGGCTACACCTTC. Translating it yields CASSQDREGNYGYTF.

The genes are TRBV27 and TRBJ2-1; TRBD2 agrees at 7 bases. The CDR3 extends over 14 amino acids. Germline V lookup: CDR1 MNHEY, CDR2 SMNVEV (reference sequence). J lost 5 bases, V lost 5 bases, and 6 bases had no gene match. In DNA form, the CDR3 reads TGTGCCAGCAGTAGACTAGCCGAAAACAATGAGCAGTTCTTC. Protein product: CASSRLAENNEQFF.

This clonotype was counted once. The chain combines TRBV7-6 with TRBJ1-1; possible D gene TRBD1, 5 bases. Germline V gives CDR1 SGHVS, CDR2 FNYEAQ. The germline V and J ends were trimmed by 5 bases and 2 bases, with 12 bases remaining between them. CDR3 length equals 14 residues. Here the CDR3 reads CASSPQEINTEAFF. CDR3 bases: TGTGCCAGCAGCCCACAGGAGATTAACACTGAAGCTTTCTTT.

Of note for this clonotype: A much larger clonotype is one base distant, so this may be a read error. CDR3 bases: TGTGCCAGCAGCTTACAGGGAACTAGCACAGATACGCAGTATTTT. Translating it yields CASSLQGTSTDTQYF. The V call is TRBV7-9, the J call TRBJ2-3; tentative D call: TRBD1 (5 bases). This CDR3 comprises 15 residues. V gave up 2 bases and J gave up 0 bases, with 9 bases separating them. Germline CDR1 SEHNR, CDR2 FQNEAQ (reference sequence).

This clonotype came up a few times. CDR3 nucleotides: TGTGCCAGCGAAATCGGACAGTCAAATAATGAAAAACTGTTTTTT. It specifies CASEIGQSNNEKLFF. The V and J genes are TRBV5-5 and TRBJ1-4; D possibly corresponds to TRBD1 (6 bases). The CDR3 is 15 residues long. Germline loops: CDR1 SGHKS, CDR2 YYEKEE (reference sequence). The ends were cut back, 7 bases at V and 4 bases at J, with 17 bases in the middle. The variable domain in full, completed from reference TRBV5-5 and TRBJ1-4, reads DAGVTQSPTHLIKTRGQQVTLRCSPISGHKSVSWYQQVLGQGPQFIFQYYEKEERGRGNFPDRFSARQFPNYSSELNVNALLLGDSALYLCASEIGQSNNEKLFFGSGTQLSVL.

This chain links TRBV5-1 with TRBJ2-7, with 13 positions matching TRBD2. The CDR3 has 18 residues. CDR1 and CDR2 from the germline V gene are SGHRS and YFSETQ. Germline trimming cut 0 bases from V and 5 bases from J; bases unmatched to any gene: 11. CDR3 DNA: TGCGCCAGCAGCTTGGCCCCGACTAGCGGGAGGATTGCCGACGAGCAGTACTTC. This translates into CASSLAPTSGRIADEQYF.